Below, one T cell receptor (beta chain) is given with its context. Antigen specificity is unknown. The data were taken from a study of PD-L1 blockade in urothelial cancer. Study context: Every 3 weeks, patients received intravenous atezolizumab 1,200 mg, beginning 2014. Median T cell yield from blood was 110,000 to 150,000. Study-level points and caveats: Blood TCR clonality below the median before treatment was a predictor of better survival.

CDR3 size: 18 residues. Trimming took off 4 bases at V and 3 bases at J, with 26 bases between the two ends. Clones were read by immunoSEQ multiplex PCR, and TCRdb kept only the in-frame ones, dropping some. Of around 80,000 clones detected, about nine tenths appear once; the ten largest clones hold 4.5% to 7%. The genes are TRBV5-3 and TRBJ2-7; D may be TRBD1 (5 bases). TRBV5-3 is an ORF for which the function is uncertain. Sequenced here: PBMCs, sampled around atezolizumab (anti-PD-L1) treatment. The source is a woman aged 65 to 85 with urothelial cancer. CDR3 DNA sequence: TGTGCCAGAAGCCCCGGGCGACAGACGCACCGACCCGACTACGAGCAGTACTTC. The encoded protein is CARSPGRQTHRPDYEQYF.